This TCR beta chain derives from a study of blood T cell repertoires in COVID-19. Study details: The United States, Italy and Spain were the sources of the acute and convalescent COVID-19 samples. Sample material is recorded as cDNA or gDNA derived from T cells, B-cell-depleted T cells, or PBMCs.

The CDR3 has 15 residues. CDR1 LNHNV and CDR2 YYDKDF come from the germline V gene (reference sequence). V lost 3 bases, J lost 6 bases, and 17 bases lay in between. The data were produced by immunoSEQ multiplex PCR, yet TCRdb's version contains in-frame clones alone and is incomplete. The profile covers 170,000 or so clones, with about 86% appearing a single time and roughly 7% taken by the ten largest. Sequencing was done on a sample of peripheral blood. The origin of this receptor is a man aged 45-65 years with active or convalescent COVID-19. The gene calls are TRBV15 and TRBJ2-5; perhaps TRBD2 as D (7 bases). The CDR3 nucleotides are TGTGCCACCAGCAGGAGGGGGGGGGCTCAGAAGACCCAGTACTTC. Protein sequence: CATSRRGGAQKTQYF. The variable domain in full, with the rest retrieved from reference TRBV15 and TRBJ2-5, is DAMVIQNPRYQVTQFGKPVTLSCSQTLNHNVMYWYQQKSSQAPKLLFHYYDKDFNNEADTPDNFQSRRPNTSFCFLDIRSPGLGDTAMYLCATSRRGGAQKTQYFGPGTRLLVL.